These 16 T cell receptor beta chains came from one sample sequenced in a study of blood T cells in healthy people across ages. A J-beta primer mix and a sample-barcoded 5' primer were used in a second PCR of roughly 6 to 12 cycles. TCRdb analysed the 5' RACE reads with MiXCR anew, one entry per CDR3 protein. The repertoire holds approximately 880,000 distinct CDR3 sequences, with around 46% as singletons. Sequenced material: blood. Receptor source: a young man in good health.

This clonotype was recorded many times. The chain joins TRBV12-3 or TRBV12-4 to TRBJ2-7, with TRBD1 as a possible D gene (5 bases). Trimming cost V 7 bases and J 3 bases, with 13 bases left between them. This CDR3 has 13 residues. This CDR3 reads CASKGRERYEQYF. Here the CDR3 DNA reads TGTGCCAGCAAGGGCAGGGAACGCTACGAGCAGTACTTC.

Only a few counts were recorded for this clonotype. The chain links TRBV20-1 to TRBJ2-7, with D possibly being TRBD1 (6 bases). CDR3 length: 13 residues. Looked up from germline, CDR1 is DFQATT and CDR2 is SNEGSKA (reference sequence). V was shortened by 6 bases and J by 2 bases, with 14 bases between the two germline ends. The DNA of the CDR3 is TGCAGTGCGGGCGGACAGCCAACCTACGAGCAGTACTTC. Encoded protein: CSAGGQPTYEQYF.

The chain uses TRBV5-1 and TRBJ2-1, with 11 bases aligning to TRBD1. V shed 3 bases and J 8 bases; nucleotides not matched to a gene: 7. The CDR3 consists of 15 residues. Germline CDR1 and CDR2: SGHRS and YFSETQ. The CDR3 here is CASSWGDRGKDEQFF. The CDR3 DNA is TGCGCCAGCAGCTGGGGGGACAGGGGGAAGGATGAGCAGTTCTTC.

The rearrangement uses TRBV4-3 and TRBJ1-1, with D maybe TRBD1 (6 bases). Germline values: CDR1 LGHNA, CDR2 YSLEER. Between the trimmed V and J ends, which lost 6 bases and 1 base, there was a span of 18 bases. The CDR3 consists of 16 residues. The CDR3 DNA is TGCGCCAGCAGTCAGGAAGGGGGGGGGCAGAACACTGAAGCTTTCTTT. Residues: CASSQEGGGQNTEAFF.

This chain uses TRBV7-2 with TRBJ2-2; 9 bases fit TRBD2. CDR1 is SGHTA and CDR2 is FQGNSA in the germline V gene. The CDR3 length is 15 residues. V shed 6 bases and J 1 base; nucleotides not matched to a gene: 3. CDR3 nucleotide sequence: TGTGCCAGCAGACGTAGCGGGGGGAACACCGGGGAGCTGTTTTTT. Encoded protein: CASRRSGGNTGELFF.

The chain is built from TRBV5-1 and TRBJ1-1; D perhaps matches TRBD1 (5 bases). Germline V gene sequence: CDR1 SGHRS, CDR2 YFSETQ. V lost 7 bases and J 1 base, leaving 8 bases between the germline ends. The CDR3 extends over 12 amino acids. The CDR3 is CASQQGNTEAFF. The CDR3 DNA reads TGCGCCAGCCAGCAGGGGAACACTGAAGCTTTCTTT.

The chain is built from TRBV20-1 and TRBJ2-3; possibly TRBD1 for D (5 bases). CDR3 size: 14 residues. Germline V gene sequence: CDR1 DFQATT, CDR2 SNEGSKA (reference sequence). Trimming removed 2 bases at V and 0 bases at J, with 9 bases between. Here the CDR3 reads CSARRQPSTDTQYF. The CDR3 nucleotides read TGCAGTGCTAGAAGACAGCCTAGCACAGATACGCAGTATTTT.

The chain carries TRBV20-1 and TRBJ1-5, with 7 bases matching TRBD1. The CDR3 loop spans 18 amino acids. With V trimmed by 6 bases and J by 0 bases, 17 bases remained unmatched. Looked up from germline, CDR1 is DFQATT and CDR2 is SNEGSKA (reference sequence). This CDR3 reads CSALPRGTVNRSNQPQHF. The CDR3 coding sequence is TGCAGTGCGCTGCCGCGTGGGACAGTCAATCGTAGCAATCAGCCCCAGCATTTT.

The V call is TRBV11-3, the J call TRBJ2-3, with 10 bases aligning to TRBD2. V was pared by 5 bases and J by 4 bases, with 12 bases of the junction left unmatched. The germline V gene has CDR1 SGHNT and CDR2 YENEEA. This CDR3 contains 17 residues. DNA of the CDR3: TGTGCCAGCAGCCCTCTCTGGACTAGCGGAGGGGCAGATACGCAGTATTTT. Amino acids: CASSPLWTSGGADTQYF.

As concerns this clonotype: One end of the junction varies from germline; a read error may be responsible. CDR3 nucleotide sequence: TGTACCAGCAGTTTCCAGCGACAGCAGAGGGACACCATATATTTT. This translates into CTSSFQRQQRDTIYF. The genes are TRBV12-3 or TRBV12-4 and TRBJ1-3, with D possibly TRBD1 on 5 matching bases. CDR3 length: 15 amino acids.

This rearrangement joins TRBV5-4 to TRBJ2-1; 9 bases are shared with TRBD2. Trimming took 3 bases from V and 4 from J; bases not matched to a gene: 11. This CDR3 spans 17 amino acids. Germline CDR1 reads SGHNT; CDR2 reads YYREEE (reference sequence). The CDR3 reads CASSSGSGLARYNEQFF. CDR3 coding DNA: TGTGCCAGCAGCTCAGGGTCCGGACTAGCGAGATACAATGAGCAGTTCTTC.

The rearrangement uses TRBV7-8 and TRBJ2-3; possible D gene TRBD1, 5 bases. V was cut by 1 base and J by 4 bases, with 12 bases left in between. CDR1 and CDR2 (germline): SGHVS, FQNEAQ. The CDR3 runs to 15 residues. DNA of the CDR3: TGTGCCAGCAGCTTAGGTCAGGGAACTGCAGATACGCAGTATTTT. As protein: CASSLGQGTADTQYF.

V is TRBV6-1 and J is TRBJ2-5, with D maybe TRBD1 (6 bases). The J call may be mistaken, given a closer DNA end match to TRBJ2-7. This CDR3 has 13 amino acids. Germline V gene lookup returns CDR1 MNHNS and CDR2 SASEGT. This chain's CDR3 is CASSHVPGDEQYF. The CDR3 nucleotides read TGTGCCAGCAGCCACGTCCCAGGGGACGAGCAGTACTTC.

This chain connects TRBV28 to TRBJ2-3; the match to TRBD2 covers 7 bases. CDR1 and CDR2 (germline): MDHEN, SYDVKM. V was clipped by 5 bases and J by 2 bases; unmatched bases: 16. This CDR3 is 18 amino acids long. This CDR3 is CASSAPDLARGYTDTQYF. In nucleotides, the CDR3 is TGTGCCAGCAGTGCGCCCGACCTCGCGCGGGGGTACACAGATACGCAGTATTTT.

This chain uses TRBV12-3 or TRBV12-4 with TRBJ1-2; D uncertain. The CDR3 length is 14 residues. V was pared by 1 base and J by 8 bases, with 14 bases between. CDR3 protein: CASSLGASSGGYTF. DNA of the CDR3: TGTGCCAGCAGTTTAGGGGCTTCCTCGGGGGGCTACACCTTC.

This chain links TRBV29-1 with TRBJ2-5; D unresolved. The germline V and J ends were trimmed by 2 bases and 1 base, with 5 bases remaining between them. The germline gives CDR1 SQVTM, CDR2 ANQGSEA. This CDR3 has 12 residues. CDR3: CSVERFQETQYF. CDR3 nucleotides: TGCAGCGTTGAACGCTTCCAAGAGACCCAGTACTTC.